Each of the 6 T cell receptor beta chains below was sequenced from the same sample in a study of CD8+ T cells in alopecia areata. As the sequencing template, cDNA was produced by extracting RNA and reverse transcribing it. Using immunoSEQ multiplex PCR, the repertoire was profiled, and TCRdb retains in-frame clones only, with some absent. Of about 100,000 clones listed, 55% to 60% are singletons. The sequenced material came from NKG2D-low CD8+ T cells sorted from blood. The receptors here all came from a human donor with alopecia areata.

The chain uses TRBV6-5 and TRBJ2-5; 9 bases fit TRBD1. The J call may be incorrect, as the DNA end agrees better with TRBJ2-7. The V gene's germline CDR1 is MNHEY and CDR2 SVGAGI. This CDR3 contains 15 residues. The CDR3 is CASSYGTGWIYEQYF. The CDR3, as DNA: TGTGCCAGCAGTTACGGGACAGGGTGGATCTACGAGCAGTACTTC.

The rearrangement uses TRBV7-9 and TRBJ1-1; 8 bases are shared with TRBD1. The ends lost 6 bases at V and 2 bases at J; junction bases unmatched: 8. The V gene's germline CDR1 is SEHNR and CDR2 FQNEAQ (reference sequence). This CDR3 is built from 15 residues. For the CDR3, the DNA is TGTGCCAGCAGACGGACAGGGCGGGGAAACACTGAAGCTTTCTTT. Protein: CASRRTGRGNTEAFF.

The chain couples TRBV2 to TRBJ2-5; D is unresolved. CDR1 SNHLY and CDR2 FYNNEI come from the germline V gene. Trimming removed 8 bases at V and 2 bases at J, with 12 bases between. The CDR3 extends over 13 amino acids. CDR3 nucleotide sequence: TGTGCCAGCGCGGTCATGCCTCAAGAGACCCAGTACTTC. Translation: CASAVMPQETQYF.

V and J are TRBV7-8 and TRBJ2-1; 8 nucleotides align to TRBD1. CDR1 and CDR2 (germline): SGHVS, FQNEAQ. This CDR3 is built from 13 residues. V was clipped by 2 bases and J by 8 bases; unmatched bases: 2. The CDR3 region has the DNA TGTGCCAGCAGCTTACAGGGGGCGGATGAGCAGTTCTTC. It specifies CASSLQGADEQFF. Variable domain in full (rest from reference TRBV7-8 and TRBJ2-1): GAGVSQSPRYKVAKRGQDVALRCDPISGHVSLFWYQQALGQGPEFLTYFQNEAQLDKSGLPSDRFFAERPEGSVSTLKIQRTQQEDSAVYLCASSLQGADEQFFGPGTRLTVL.

The chain combines TRBV9 with TRBJ2-5; no reliable D call. The germline V gene encodes CDR1 SGDLS and CDR2 YYNGEE. V shed 3 bases and J shed 6 bases, with 15 bases lying between them. The CDR3 is made up of 14 amino acids. As DNA, the CDR3 is TGTGCCAGCAGCGCCGCGGTATTCACCAAGACCCAGTACTTC. Its protein product is CASSAAVFTKTQYF.

In its sample, this clone was seen a few times. This chain uses TRBV5-1 with TRBJ2-7; TRBD2 matches 11 bases. J lost 6 bases, V lost 0 bases, and 2 bases had no gene match. CDR3 length equals 14 residues. Per the germline V gene, CDR1 is SGHRS and CDR2 is YFSETQ. Here the CDR3 reads CASSLATSGSEQYF. Written as DNA, the CDR3 is TGCGCCAGCAGCTTGGCAACTAGCGGGAGCGAGCAGTACTTC.